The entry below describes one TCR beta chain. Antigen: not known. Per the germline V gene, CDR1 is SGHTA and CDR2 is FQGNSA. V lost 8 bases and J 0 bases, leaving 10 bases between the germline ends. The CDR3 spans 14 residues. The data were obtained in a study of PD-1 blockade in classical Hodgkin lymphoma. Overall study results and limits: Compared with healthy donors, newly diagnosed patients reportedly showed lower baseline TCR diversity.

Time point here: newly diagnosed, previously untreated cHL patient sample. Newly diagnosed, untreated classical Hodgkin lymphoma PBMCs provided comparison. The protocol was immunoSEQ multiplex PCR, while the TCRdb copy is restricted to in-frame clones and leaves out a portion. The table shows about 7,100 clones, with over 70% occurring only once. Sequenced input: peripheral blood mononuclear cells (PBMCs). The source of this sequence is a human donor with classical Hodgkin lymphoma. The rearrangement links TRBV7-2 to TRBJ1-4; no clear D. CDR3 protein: CASSSVATNEKLFF. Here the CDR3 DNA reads TGTGCCAGCTCGAGCGTAGCAACTAATGAAAAACTGTTTTTT.